This T cell receptor beta chain was captured by sequencing in a study of T cell responses to AZD1222 COVID-19 vaccine. This clone has a handful of counts. Its antigen remains unidentified. V lost 2 bases, J lost 4 bases, and 4 bases stayed unmatched. CDR3 length equals 15 residues. Germline V gives CDR1 MNHEY, CDR2 SVGAGI. General observations from the study: Two AZD1222 administrations were followed by greater Spike-specific TCR breadth and depth. All repertoire sampling was performed exclusively after the peak T cell response. Across spike, vaccine-associated CD4 TCRs were found, dominant at 160-218 and 743-854. The donor group comprised mostly white British people and more females; the analysis possibly underestimated clonal diversity.

The protocol was immunoSEQ multiplex PCR, while the TCRdb copy is restricted to in-frame clones and leaves out a portion. The profile shows 130,000 or so clones, approximately 88% of them singletons. This receptor was identified in an adult in good health. V is TRBV6-5 and J is TRBJ2-1; the match to TRBD2 covers 8 bases. Sequencing used peripheral blood, obtained on day 0 of AZD1222 vaccination. For the CDR3, the DNA is TGTGCCAGCAGTTACGGGACTAGAGCTTACAATGAGCAGTTCTTC. Translation gives CASSYGTRAYNEQFF.